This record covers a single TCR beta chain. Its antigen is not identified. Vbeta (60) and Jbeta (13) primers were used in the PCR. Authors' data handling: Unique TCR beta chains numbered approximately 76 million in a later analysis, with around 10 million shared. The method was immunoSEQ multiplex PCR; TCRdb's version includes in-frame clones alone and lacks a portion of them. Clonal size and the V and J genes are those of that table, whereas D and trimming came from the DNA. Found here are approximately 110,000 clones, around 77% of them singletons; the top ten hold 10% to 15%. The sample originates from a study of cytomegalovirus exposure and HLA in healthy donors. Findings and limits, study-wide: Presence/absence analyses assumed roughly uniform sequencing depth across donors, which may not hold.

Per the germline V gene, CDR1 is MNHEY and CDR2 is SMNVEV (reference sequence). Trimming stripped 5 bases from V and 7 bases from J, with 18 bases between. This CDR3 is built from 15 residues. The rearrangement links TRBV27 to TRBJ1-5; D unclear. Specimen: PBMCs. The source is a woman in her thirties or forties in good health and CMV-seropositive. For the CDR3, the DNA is TGTGCCAGCAGTCCCGGGAGCGGGAGTAGGCAGCCCCAGCATTTT. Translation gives CASSPGSGSRQPQHF.